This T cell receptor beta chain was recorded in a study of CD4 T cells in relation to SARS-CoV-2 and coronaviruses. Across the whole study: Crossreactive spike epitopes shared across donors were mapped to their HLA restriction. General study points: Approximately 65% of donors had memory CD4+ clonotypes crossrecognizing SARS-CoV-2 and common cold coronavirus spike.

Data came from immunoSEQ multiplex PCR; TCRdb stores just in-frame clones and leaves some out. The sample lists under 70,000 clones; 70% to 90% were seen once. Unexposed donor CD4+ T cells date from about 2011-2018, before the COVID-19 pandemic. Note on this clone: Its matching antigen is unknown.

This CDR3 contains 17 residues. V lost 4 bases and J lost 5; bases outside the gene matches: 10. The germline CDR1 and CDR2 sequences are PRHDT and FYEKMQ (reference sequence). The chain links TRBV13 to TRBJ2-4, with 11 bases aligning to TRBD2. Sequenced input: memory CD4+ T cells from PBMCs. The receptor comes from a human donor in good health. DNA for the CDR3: TGTGCCAGCAGCTCGATAGCGGGAGGGACGTCCCAAAACATTCAGTACTTC. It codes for CASSSIAGGTSQNIQYF.